The text below deals with one TCR beta chain. The clone's antigen remains unknown. No much larger clonotype is one base removed from it; base qualities were not supplied. The library came from the immunoSEQ multiplex PCR assay. Not all clones reach the TCRdb copy of this immuneACCESS table, which keeps in-frame sequences only. Checked studies attribute under half of the gap to unresolved V genes and leave the rest unexplained. The sample table contains hundreds of thousands of clones; only one count was recorded for 88% of them. The ten largest clones add up to 0.008% to 0.011% of the sample. V and J are trimmed by 1 base and 4 bases, and the gene matches miss 9 bases of the junction. The CDR3 starts with the cysteine, ends with the phenylalanine, and has 17 residues. The DNA shown is the 51-base CDR3, in frame from base 1. Based on the germline V gene, the CDR1 and CDR2 sequences are MNHNS and SASEGT.

This entry comes from a study of shared T cell receptors in the human thymus (dated by TCRdb to the early 2020s). At the level of the whole study: The study investigated the way shared, self-reactive T-cell receptor alpha chains are produced in the human thymus.

These data also featured in a second study, about human thymus T cells. As the second paper documents: In Finland, the donors were immunologically healthy infants who were having open corrective cardiac surgery for congenital heart defects. The thymus tissue came from surgical resects taken out during corrective cardiac surgery. Usage of V and J gene segments appeared to be biased in both the thymic and the peripheral blood repertoires. The related research reported highly overlapping thymic TCR repertoires among unrelated individuals. The study characterized TCR alpha and beta repertoires from seven to nine infant thymus samples and a few related peripheral blood samples. The infant donors were about 7 to 244 days old, and the cohort included six males and two females. After being mechanically released from the tissue, thymocytes were kept at -70 degrees C in pellets of about 9-34 million cells. A QIAsymphony instrument was used to extract genomic DNA from the frozen cell pellets. The immunoSEQ multiplex PCR assay was used to amplify the TCRB and TCRAD loci from a standardized amount of quality-controlled genomic DNA. The V(D)J region was spanned by amplicons of a length sufficient to cover the CDR3 and to identify V and J genes. Through the commercial immunoSEQ service, the amplicons were sequenced on an Illumina platform. Primer bias and sequencing errors were corrected using previously described methods, and TCRAD and TCRB definitions followed the IMGT database. The repertoires were analysed using immunoSEQ Analyzer 3.0 and VDJTools for basic statistics, V/J segment usage, diversity estimates, rarefaction and pairwise overlap. Chao1, ChaoE, Efron-Thisted, Shannon and inverse Simpson indices were used to estimate diversity, which was also estimated on datasets down-sampled to the smallest sample. For repertoire overlap, CDR3 nucleotide sequence, V gene and J gene had to match strictly, and clustering was done by Jaccard-based multidimensional scaling. On average, roughly 890,000 unique TCRB clonotypes were obtained from thymus samples, compared with approximately 80,000 from blood samples.

This sequence uses TRBV6-1 and TRBJ2-5, and 10 junctional nucleotides match TRBD2. Sequencing was done on a sample of thymocytes. This clonotype was sampled from a boy under two years old with a congenital heart defect. Donor details come from another sample of the same person, matched by shared clones. The CDR3: CASSEDGASGSGETQYF. The DNA sequence is given as TGTGCCAGCAGTGAAGATGGGGCTAGCGGGAGCGGAGAGACCCAGTACTTC.